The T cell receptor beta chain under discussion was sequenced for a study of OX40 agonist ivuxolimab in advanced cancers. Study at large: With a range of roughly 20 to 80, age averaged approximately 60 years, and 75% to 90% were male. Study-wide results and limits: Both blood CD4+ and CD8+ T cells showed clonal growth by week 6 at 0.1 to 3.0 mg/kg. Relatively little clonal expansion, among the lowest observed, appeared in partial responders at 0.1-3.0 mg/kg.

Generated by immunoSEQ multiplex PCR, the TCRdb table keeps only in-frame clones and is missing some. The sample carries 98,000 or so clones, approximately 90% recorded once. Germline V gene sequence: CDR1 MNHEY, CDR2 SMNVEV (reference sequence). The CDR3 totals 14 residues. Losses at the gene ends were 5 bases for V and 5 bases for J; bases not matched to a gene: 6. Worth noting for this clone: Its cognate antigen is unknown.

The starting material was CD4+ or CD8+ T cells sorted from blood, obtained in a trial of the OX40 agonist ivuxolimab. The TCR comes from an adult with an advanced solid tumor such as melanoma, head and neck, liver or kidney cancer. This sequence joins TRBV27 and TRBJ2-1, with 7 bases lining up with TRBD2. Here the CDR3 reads CASSLGLGDNEQFF. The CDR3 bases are TGTGCCAGCAGTCTCGGACTAGGGGACAATGAGCAGTTCTTC.